The next 30 T cell receptor beta chains were all read from a single sample in a study of T cell repertoires in cytomegalovirus infection. A single record per CDR3 protein comes from TCRdb applying MiXCR to the reads. The profile shows hundreds of thousands of distinct CDR3 sequences, under 25% of them singletons. Specimen: CD8+ T cells from PBMCs. These receptors came from a human donor in good health (CMV status not recorded). Some clones in this sample may be carry-over from other donors' samples.

The rearrangement uses TRBV5-5 and TRBJ2-2; 9 nucleotides agree with TRBD1. Germline loops: CDR1 SGHKS, CDR2 YYEKEE (reference sequence). This CDR3 has 18 residues. V lost 1 base and J lost 3; bases outside the gene matches: 10. The CDR3, as DNA: TGTGCCAGCAGCTTGTACCCTTTACAGGGGGCTGACACCGGGGAGCTGTTTTTT. Translation: CASSLYPLQGADTGELFF. The whole variable domain, filled in from reference TRBV5-5 and TRBJ2-2, reads DAGVTQSPTHLIKTRGQQVTLRCSPISGHKSVSWYQQVLGQGPQFIFQYYEKEERGRGNFPDRFSARQFPNYSSELNVNALLLGDSALYLCASSLYPLQGADTGELFFGEGSRLTVL.

The chain uses TRBV9 and TRBJ1-4; the D is unclear. In germline, CDR1 is SGDLS, CDR2 YYNGEE. CDR3 length: 17 amino acids. V dropped 0 bases and J dropped 0 bases, with 12 bases sitting between them. The CDR3 loop reads CASSVEEGLATNEKLFF. In DNA, the CDR3 is TGTGCCAGCAGCGTAGAAGAGGGATTAGCAACTAATGAAAAACTGTTTTTT.

This clonotype has a handful of counts. The CDR3 spells CASSAAQGANEQYF. CDR3 bases: TGTGCCAGCAGTGCCGCACAGGGGGCAAACGAGCAGTACTTC. The chain couples TRBV6-5 to TRBJ2-7; 9 bases map to TRBD1. CDR1 and CDR2 (germline): MNHEY, SVGAGI. V dropped 5 bases and J dropped 5; count of bases not matched to a gene: 7. The CDR3 covers 14 residues.

The rearrangement links TRBV6-1 to TRBJ1-1; TRBD1 matches 8 bases. Germline V gene sequence: CDR1 MNHNS, CDR2 SASEGT. There are 16 residues in the CDR3. Trimming removed 6 bases from V and 5 bases from J; junction bases left unmatched: 14. The CDR3 is CASSPWTGLVTTEAFF. The CDR3 nucleotides are TGTGCCAGCAGCCCTTGGACAGGGCTCGTGACGACTGAAGCTTTCTTT.

This clonotype showed up just a few times. V usage is TRBV7-9 and J usage is TRBJ1-6, with 7 bases lining up with TRBD1. The CDR3 loop spans 16 amino acids. J gave up 7 bases and V 3 bases, and 9 bases lay outside the gene matches. Germline V gene lookup returns CDR1 SEHNR and CDR2 FQNEAQ (reference sequence). DNA for the CDR3: TGTGCCAGCAGCTTCGGTGGTAGCAGGGGGAATTCACCCCTCCACTTT. This codes for CASSFGGSRGNSPLHF.

The rearrangement links TRBV7-9 to TRBJ2-2; either TRBD1 or TRBD2 may supply D (5 bases each). The CDR3 spans 19 residues. V lost 4 bases and J lost 1, with 22 bases in between. CDR1 SEHNR and CDR2 FQNEAQ come from the germline V gene (reference sequence). CDR3 DNA: TGTGCCAGCAGCTCGACCGGGACCTCTAGGACCAGGAACACCGGGGAGCTGTTTTTT. It encodes CASSSTGTSRTRNTGELFF.

The genes are TRBV20-1 and TRBJ2-1; 8 bases fit TRBD1. Germline CDR1 reads DFQATT; CDR2 reads SNEGSKA (reference sequence). The CDR3 consists of 14 residues. V dropped 4 bases and J dropped 8; count of bases not matched to a gene: 10. The CDR3 loop reads CSATSGGLLYEQFF. The CDR3 DNA sequence: TGCAGTGCTACATCAGGGGGCCTTTTGTATGAGCAGTTCTTC.

This clonotype was detected a few times. This chain connects TRBV28 to TRBJ2-7; TRBD1 matches at 7 bases. This CDR3 is 17 amino acids long. V dropped 6 bases and J dropped 2; count of bases not matched to a gene: 16. Looked up from germline, CDR1 is MDHEN and CDR2 is SYDVKM. The CDR3, as DNA: TGTGCCAGCAGCTTACGGGTACAGGGGTGGGAGCCCTACGAGCAGTACTTC. It is translated as CASSLRVQGWEPYEQYF.

This clonotype showed up many times. The rearrangement uses TRBV20-1 and TRBJ1-1, with 7 bases matching TRBD1. The V gene end was trimmed by 6 bases and the J gene end by 1 base; junction bases not matched to a gene: 5. Germline CDR1 reads DFQATT; CDR2 reads SNEGSKA (reference sequence). The CDR3 is 13 amino acids. The CDR3 DNA is TGCAGTGCCAGGGGACAGCAGAACACTGAAGCTTTCTTT. Amino acid sequence: CSARGQQNTEAFF.

This clonotype was seen at least ten times. The chain has TRBV7-8 and TRBJ2-3, with TRBD2 identical over 9 bases. This CDR3 region has 16 residues. The trim removed 5 bases at V and 4 bases at J, leaving 10 bases unmatched. Germline V CDR1 and CDR2: SGHVS, FQNEAQ. The CDR3 loop reads CASSRGERGAADTQYF. In nucleotides, the CDR3 is TGTGCCAGCAGCAGGGGGGAGCGGGGGGCAGCAGATACGCAGTATTTT.

The J gene is TRBJ1-1, the V gene TRBV12-3 or TRBV12-4; D might be TRBD1 (5 bases). The CDR3 runs 14 residues. The ends were cut back, 8 bases at V and 2 bases at J, with 15 bases in the middle. This CDR3 reads CASDSSGENTEAFF. The CDR3 bases are TGTGCCAGCGACAGTTCAGGCGAAAACACTGAAGCTTTCTTT.

The V and J genes are TRBV20-1 and TRBJ2-7; 7 bases agree with TRBD1. In germline, CDR1 is DFQATT, CDR2 SNEGSKA (reference sequence). V lost 0 bases to trimming and J lost 3 bases; unmatched junction nucleotides: 5. This CDR3 has 14 amino acids. The CDR3 nucleotides read TGCAGTGCTAGAGACTACCGGGACAGCTACGAGCAGTACTTC. This encodes CSARDYRDSYEQYF.

This clonotype was recorded only once. The gene calls are TRBV19 and TRBJ2-1; maybe TRBD1 (6 bases). This CDR3 region has 13 residues. Per the germline V gene, CDR1 is LNHDA and CDR2 is SQIVND (reference sequence). Trimming pared 6 bases from V and 4 bases from J, leaving 10 bases between. This chain's CDR3 is CASRGDTYNEQFF. CDR3 DNA: TGTGCCAGTAGGGGGGACACGTACAATGAGCAGTTCTTC.

This clonotype was counted only a few times. This chain uses TRBV7-8 with TRBJ2-1; 7 nucleotides align to TRBD2. The CDR3 spans 15 residues. Germline CDR1 reads SGHVS; CDR2 reads FQNEAQ. Germline trimming cut 5 bases from V and 5 bases from J; bases unmatched to any gene: 9. This chain's CDR3 is CASSPWGGMHNEQFF. The DNA of the CDR3 is TGTGCCAGCAGCCCCTGGGGGGGAATGCACAATGAGCAGTTCTTC.

This clonotype occurred many times. The chain couples TRBV12-3 or TRBV12-4 to TRBJ2-6; D unclear. This CDR3 spans 15 amino acids. Deletions cut 3 bases from V and 1 base from J, with 7 bases between. DNA of the CDR3: TGTGCCAGCAGTTTTGCCAGGTCTGGGGCCAACGTCCTGACTTTC. Its protein product is CASSFARSGANVLTF.

This rearrangement joins TRBV20-1 to TRBJ2-1; D is possibly TRBD1 (5 bases). This CDR3 is built from 15 residues. V was cut by 1 base and J by 0 bases, with 10 bases left in between. Germline CDR1 DFQATT, CDR2 SNEGSKA (reference sequence). The CDR3 DNA reads as TGCAGTGCTAGAGGAAGGGGCCTCTCCTACAATGAGCAGTTCTTC. The encoded protein is CSARGRGLSYNEQFF.

The genes are TRBV7-9 and TRBJ2-7, with D unresolved. The V end lost 2 bases, the J end lost 0 bases, and 11 bases lay between the germline ends. CDR3 length: 15 amino acids. CDR1 and CDR2 from the germline V gene are SEHNR and FQNEAQ (reference sequence). CDR3 DNA: TGTGCCAGCAGCTTATCGGCCCTCCACTCCTACGAGCAGTACTTC. Residues: CASSLSALHSYEQYF.

This clonotype was seen at least ten times. This chain uses TRBV7-7 with TRBJ2-6; D is uncertain. CDR1 and CDR2 from the germline V gene are SSHAT and FNYEAQ (reference sequence). CDR3 length: 15 amino acids. V was trimmed by 5 bases and J by 0 bases, leaving 8 bases between them. In DNA, the CDR3 is TGTGCCAGCAGCCCTGGCGTCTCTGGGGCCAACGTCCTGACTTTC. Translation gives CASSPGVSGANVLTF. Supplemented by reference TRBV7-7 and TRBJ2-6, the full variable domain reads GAGVSQSPRYKVTKRGQDVTLRCDPISSHATLYWYQQALGQGPEFLTYFNYEAQPDKSGLPSDRFSAERPEGSISTLTIQRTEQRDSAMYRCASSPGVSGANVLTFGAGSRLTVL.

The gene calls are TRBV27 and TRBJ2-7, with D maybe TRBD1 (5 bases). Germline V gives CDR1 MNHEY, CDR2 SMNVEV (reference sequence). The CDR3 extends over 15 amino acids. The ends were cut back, 2 bases at V and 2 bases at J, with 13 bases in the middle. CDR3 nucleotide sequence: TGTGCCAGCAGTTTAGGGGCCAGCGAAACCTACGAGCAGTACTTC. This codes for CASSLGASETYEQYF.

The chain carries TRBV7-2 and TRBJ1-4, with D perhaps TRBD1 (5 bases). The V and J ends lost 8 bases and 7 bases respectively, with 11 bases between them. Looked up from germline, CDR1 is SGHTA and CDR2 is FQGNSA. The CDR3 loop spans 12 amino acids. CDR3 amino acids: CASSTEGEKLFF. The CDR3 DNA follows: TGTGCCAGCTCGACAGAGGGTGAAAAACTGTTTTTT.

This chain uses TRBV20-1 with TRBJ1-5, with 7 bases fitting TRBD1. Looked up from germline, CDR1 is DFQATT and CDR2 is SNEGSKA (reference sequence). The CDR3 loop spans 14 amino acids. V lost 4 bases to trimming and J lost 4 bases; unmatched junction nucleotides: 7. The CDR3 here is CSAKPGQPNQPQHF. DNA for the CDR3: TGCAGTGCTAAACCGGGACAGCCTAATCAGCCCCAGCATTTT.

This chain links TRBV28 with TRBJ2-7; D ambiguous. Trimming removed 2 bases from V and 2 bases from J, with 13 bases in between. This CDR3 has 15 amino acids. Looked up from germline, CDR1 is MDHEN and CDR2 is SYDVKM. In DNA, the CDR3 is TGTGCCAGCAGTTTAATAGAGCATTCCCCCTACGAGCAGTACTTC. Encoded protein: CASSLIEHSPYEQYF.

CDR3 coding DNA: TGTGCCAGCAGACTACTAGCGGGGGAATTGAACACCGGGGAGCTGTTTTTT. Translated: CASRLLAGELNTGELFF. The rearrangement links TRBV12-3 or TRBV12-4 to TRBJ2-2, with 11 bases matching TRBD2. The V and J ends lost 6 bases and 1 base, in that order; junction bases with no gene match: 7. This CDR3 is built from 17 residues.

This clonotype came up a few times. The chain is built from TRBV4-1 and TRBJ1-4, with D perhaps matching TRBD1 (6 bases). The germline V gene has CDR1 MGHRA and CDR2 YSYEKL. V gave up 4 bases and J gave up 0 bases, with 18 bases separating them. There are 18 residues in the CDR3. CDR3 bases: TGCGCCAGCAGCCTCCTCGGGGGGCCGGATGCAACTAATGAAAAACTGTTTTTT. Protein sequence: CASSLLGGPDATNEKLFF.

There are many counts of this clonotype. V usage is TRBV4-1 and J usage is TRBJ2-1; perhaps TRBD2 as D (5 bases). CDR1 is MGHRA and CDR2 is YSYEKL in the germline V gene. The CDR3 runs to 16 residues. Trimming shortened V by 2 bases and J by 7 bases, and 18 bases separated the two germline ends. The DNA for the CDR3 is TGCGCCAGCAGCCAAAGAAGCGGTATGATCGAGAATGAGCAGTTCTTC. It specifies CASSQRSGMIENEQFF.

The CDR3 spells CASRSASYNEQFF. Here the CDR3 DNA reads TGTGCCAGCAGGTCGGCCTCATACAATGAGCAGTTCTTC. The chain carries TRBV6-5 and TRBJ2-1; D is unresolved. Germline loops: CDR1 MNHEY, CDR2 SVGAGI. V dropped 6 bases and J dropped 4 bases, with 10 bases sitting between them. The CDR3 runs to 13 residues.

About this clonotype itself: This may stem from a read error, because a much larger clone lies one nucleotide away. The chain carries TRBV14 and TRBJ2-5; no clear D gene. Germline lookup yields CDR1 SGHDN and CDR2 FVKESK. The CDR3 sequence is 15 residues long. V lost 1 base and J 3 bases, leaving 12 bases between the germline ends. This chain's CDR3 is CASSQVRLAEETQYF. CDR3 in DNA: TGTGCCAGCAGCCAAGTTCGTTTGGCAGAAGAGACCCAGTACTTC.

V gene TRBV6-5 combines with J gene TRBJ2-3, with 7 nucleotides matching TRBD1. V dropped 6 bases and J dropped 2; count of bases not matched to a gene: 8. Germline V lookup: CDR1 MNHEY, CDR2 SVGAGI. The CDR3 totals 15 residues. The CDR3 protein is CASSRRDSYTDTQYF. The CDR3 region has the DNA TGTGCCAGCAGCCGCCGGGACAGCTACACAGATACGCAGTATTTT.

This clonotype has ten or more counts. The chain carries TRBV7-9 and TRBJ2-5; D possibly matches TRBD1 or TRBD2 (5 bases each). The V gene's germline CDR1 is SEHNR and CDR2 FQNEAQ (reference sequence). The CDR3 is 13 residues long. V gave up 8 bases and J gave up 0 bases, with 10 bases separating them. DNA for the CDR3: TGTGCCAGCCTCCCGGGACACCAAGAGACCCAGTACTTC. This gives the protein CASLPGHQETQYF.

For the CDR3, the DNA is TGTGCCATCAGTGAGAAAACAGGGGACTCCTACGAGCAGTACTTC. Translated: CAISEKTGDSYEQYF. The rearrangement links TRBV10-3 to TRBJ2-7; 7 bases map to TRBD1. The CDR3 contains 15 residues. The germline V gene has CDR1 ENHRY and CDR2 SYGVKD. The V gene end was trimmed by 2 bases and the J gene end by 0 bases; junction bases not matched to a gene: 4.